A selection of T cell receptor beta chains follows, all from one sample in a study of blood T cells in healthy people across ages. MiXCR, run by TCRdb on the 5' RACE reads, gives a single entry per CDR3 protein. Here the sample spans roughly 680,000 distinct CDR3 sequences, around 50% being singletons. Sequenced input: blood. These receptors originate from a woman over 75 in good health. Both conserved end residues are part of each CDR3. D genes are given only for firm matches. Clone size appears in some rows only: once, few, many, or a class for an expanded clone.

clone_size: many; v_call: TRBV4-1; j_call: TRBJ2-7; d_call: .; cdr3_aa: CASSLIEGSPYEQYF; cdr3_nt: TGCGCCAGCAGCCTTATCGAGGGAAGCCCCTACGAGCAGTACTTC
clone_size: many; v_call: TRBV7-2; j_call: TRBJ2-3; d_call: TRBD1; cdr3_aa: CASSLQGVSTDTQYF; cdr3_nt: TGTGCCAGCAGCTTACAGGGGGTCAGCACAGATACGCAGTATTTT
clone_size: few; v_call: TRBV18; j_call: TRBJ1-1; d_call: .; cdr3_aa: CASSQTGPADTEAFF; cdr3_nt: TGTGCCAGCTCACAAACCGGGCCCGCGGACACTGAAGCTTTCTTT
clone_size: .; v_call: TRBV12-3/TRBV12-4; j_call: TRBJ2-7; d_call: .; cdr3_aa: CASSFDRYNEQYF; cdr3_nt: TGTGCCAGCAGTTTTGACAGATACAATGAGCAGTACTTC
clone_size: .; v_call: TRBV2; j_call: TRBJ2-7; d_call: .; cdr3_aa: CASSEGPGTIYEQYF; cdr3_nt: TGTGCCAGCAGTGAAGGCCCCGGGACCATCTACGAGCAGTACTTC
clone_size: few; v_call: TRBV7-9; j_call: TRBJ2-1; d_call: TRBD2; cdr3_aa: CASSNYLAATTYNEQFF; cdr3_nt: TGTGCCAGCAGCAACTACCTAGCGGCTACCACCTACAATGAGCAGTTCTTC
clone_size: .; v_call: TRBV9; j_call: TRBJ2-1; d_call: .; cdr3_aa: CASSVAGTEANERFF; cdr3_nt: TGTGCCAGCAGCGTTGCCGGGACTGAAGCCAATGAGCGGTTCTTC
clone_size: once; v_call: TRBV5-5; j_call: TRBJ2-7; d_call: TRBD1; cdr3_aa: CASLPGQGAYEQYF; cdr3_nt: TGTGCCAGTCTACCGGGACAGGGGGCTTACGAGCAGTACTTC
clone_size: many; v_call: TRBV6-6; j_call: TRBJ2-1; d_call: .; cdr3_aa: CASSLGLNEQFF; cdr3_nt: TGTGCCAGCAGTTTAGGCCTCAATGAGCAGTTCTTC
clone_size: once; v_call: TRBV6-6; j_call: TRBJ1-2; d_call: TRBD1; cdr3_aa: CASSYGGAGGYYGYTF; cdr3_nt: TGTGCCAGCAGTTATGGCGGGGCAGGGGGATACTATGGCTACACCTTC
clone_size: many; v_call: TRBV7-2; j_call: TRBJ1-2; d_call: TRBD1; cdr3_aa: CASSYGQGIGGYTF; cdr3_nt: TGTGCCAGCAGCTACGGACAGGGGATCGGGGGCTACACCTTC
clone_size: few; v_call: TRBV12-3/TRBV12-4; j_call: TRBJ2-7; d_call: TRBD1; cdr3_aa: CASRHGQGLSYEQYF; cdr3_nt: TGTGCCAGCAGACACGGACAGGGCTTGTCCTACGAGCAGTACTTC
clone_size: .; v_call: TRBV5-1; j_call: TRBJ2-3; d_call: .; cdr3_aa: CAISYGTSRYGADTQYF; cdr3_nt: TGCGCCATCAGCTATGGGACTTCGCGTTACGGCGCAGATACGCAGTATTTT
clone_size: few; v_call: TRBV7-9; j_call: TRBJ2-7; d_call: TRBD1; cdr3_aa: CASTRQGNYEQYF; cdr3_nt: TGTGCCAGCACCAGACAGGGCAATTACGAGCAGTACTTC
clone_size: .; v_call: TRBV29-1; j_call: TRBJ1-2; d_call: TRBD1; cdr3_aa: CSVESRDRVNYGYTF; cdr3_nt: TGCAGCGTTGAGTCGAGGGACAGGGTTAACTATGGCTACACCTTC
clone_size: few; v_call: TRBV5-1; j_call: TRBJ2-3; d_call: TRBD2; cdr3_aa: CASSMGGRATTDTQYF; cdr3_nt: TGCGCCAGCAGCATGGGCGGGAGGGCCACGACAGATACGCAGTATTTT
clone_size: .; v_call: TRBV5-6; j_call: TRBJ2-3; d_call: .; cdr3_aa: CASSPTRARQDTQYF; cdr3_nt: TGTGCCAGCAGCCCAACTAGGGCCCGTCAGGATACGCAGTATTTT
clone_size: many; v_call: TRBV20-1; j_call: TRBJ2-1; d_call: TRBD2; cdr3_aa: CSARTSGNYNEQFF; cdr3_nt: TGCAGTGCTAGAACTAGCGGTAACTACAATGAGCAGTTCTTC
clone_size: .; v_call: TRBV18; j_call: TRBJ2-2; d_call: .; cdr3_aa: CASSILGASNTGELFF; cdr3_nt: TGTGCCAGCTCAATCTTGGGGGCATCGAACACCGGGGAGCTGTTTTTT
clone_size: .; v_call: TRBV29-1; j_call: TRBJ2-4; d_call: .; cdr3_aa: CSVVSTKNIQYF; cdr3_nt: TGCAGCGTTGTTAGTACCAAAAACATTCAGTACTTC